These T cell receptor beta chains were read from a single sample in a study of cytomegalovirus exposure and HLA in healthy donors. Using immunoSEQ multiplex PCR, the repertoire was profiled, and TCRdb retains in-frame clones only, with some absent. Among over 95,000 clones listed, around 77% were seen once. Sequences were obtained from PBMCs. Receptors originate from a female donor in good health and CMV-seronegative. The CDR3 runs from the conserved cysteine through the conserved F or W. Fields, in order: D gene, V gene, clone size, J gene, CDR3 DNA, CDR3 protein. D genes are given only for firm matches. Only some rows state a clone size, as once, few, many or a class for expanded clones.

.	TRBV1	.	TRBJ2-1	TGCACCAGCAGCCGCCCCAACCTGAGGCGGGAGATTGGCAATGAGCAGTTCTTC	CTSSRPNLRREIGNEQFF
.	TRBV18	.	TRBJ1-3	TGTGCCAGCTCACCATTTGGGACTTCCTCTGGAAACACCATATATTTT	CASSPFGTSSGNTIYF
TRBD1	TRBV7-9	.	TRBJ1-4	TGTGCCAGCAGCCACACGCCGGGACAGGGGGCCGTAGAACTGTTTTTT	CASSHTPGQGAVELFF
.	TRBV1	.	TRBJ2-1	TGCACCAGCAGCCAAGATCTCCTAGCGGTCGCAGAGCAGTTCTTC	CTSSQDLLAVAEQFF
TRBD1	TRBV25-1	.	TRBJ1-1	TGTGCCAGCAGTGGGACAGGGATTGAAGCTTTCTTT	CASSGTGIEAFF
TRBD1	TRBV19	.	TRBJ2-1	TGTGCCAGTACCACCACGGGGACAGGGATCGATGAGCAGTTCTTC	CASTTTGTGIDEQFF
TRBD1	TRBV5-8	.	TRBJ2-7	TGTGCCAGCAGCTTTCGGGACAGGGTGGGAGAGCAGTACTTC	CASSFRDRVGEQYF
TRBD1	TRBV5-8	.	TRBJ1-4	TGTGCCAGCAGCACGGCCGGGACAGGGGGCATTGAAAAACTGTTTTTT	CASSTAGTGGIEKLFF
TRBD2	TRBV4-1	.	TRBJ2-1	TGCGCCAGCAGCCAAGACGGCGGGGGAACCTACAATGAGCAGTTCTTC	CASSQDGGGTYNEQFF
TRBD2	TRBV29-1	few	TRBJ2-5	TGCAGCGTTGTCCTAGCGGGTTTACAAGAGACCCAGTACTTC	CSVVLAGLQETQYF
TRBD2	TRBV19	.	TRBJ2-1	TGTGCCAGTAGTAAACGACTAGCGGGGGACTCCTACAATGAGCAGTTCTTC	CASSKRLAGDSYNEQFF
TRBD2	TRBV9	.	TRBJ2-1	TGTGCCAGCAGCGGGCTAGCGGGAAGCTCCTACAATGAGCAGTTCTTC	CASSGLAGSSYNEQFF
TRBD1	TRBV30	.	TRBJ1-2	TGTGCCTGGAGCCGGGACAGGGCCTATGGCTACACCTTC	CAWSRDRAYGYTF
TRBD1	TRBV5-6	.	TRBJ2-7	TGTGCCAGCAGCTTGCCTTATCAGGGGGCCTACGAGCAGTACTTC	CASSLPYQGAYEQYF
.	TRBV7-2	.	TRBJ2-5	TGTGCCAGCAGCTTCGGACACAGACAAGAGACCCAGTACTTC	CASSFGHRQETQYF
TRBD1	TRBV6-5	.	TRBJ1-2	TGTGCCAGCAGGGTGGGACAGTACTATGGCTACACCTTC	CASRVGQYYGYTF
.	TRBV29-1	.	TRBJ1-2	TGCAGCTGTGAAGACACGGAGTATGGCTACACCTTC	CSCEDTEYGYTF
.	TRBV6-5	.	TRBJ2-7	TGTGCCAGCAGCCAGGGGGGACTGAAAAAGCAGTACTTC	CASSQGGLKKQYF
TRBD1	TRBV5-1	.	TRBJ2-7	TGCGCCAGCAGCTTGGGAGGACAGGGCGTAACCTACGAGCAGTACTTC	CASSLGGQGVTYEQYF
TRBD2	TRBV5-6	.	TRBJ2-1	TGTGCCAGCAGCTTGGGGGGGACGGCGGGAGCCTTCAATGAGCAGTTCTTC	CASSLGGTAGAFNEQFF
.	TRBV10-3	few	TRBJ2-7	TGTGCCATCAGAGCTACTCCAGGGTTAATGGACGAGCAGTACTTC	CAIRATPGLMDEQYF
TRBD1	TRBV28	.	TRBJ2-7	TGTGCCAGCAGAGCGCCAGGGGGCTCCTACGAGCAGTACTTC	CASRAPGGSYEQYF
TRBD1	TRBV15	.	TRBJ1-4	TGTGCCACAAGAGGAGACAGGGAATATGAAAAACTGTTTTTT	CATRGDREYEKLFF
TRBD2	TRBV5-1	once	TRBJ2-2	TGCGCCAGCAGCTTGGGACTAGCGGGCACCGGGGAGCTGTTTTTT	CASSLGLAGTGELFF
TRBD1	TRBV5-4	.	TRBJ2-3	TGTGCCAGCGCCCCGGGACAGGGATACACAGATACGCAGTATTTT	CASAPGQGYTDTQYF
.	TRBV6-5	.	TRBJ1-5	TGTGCCAGCAGTTACTCCGGTCATAGCAATCAGCCCCAGCATTTT	CASSYSGHSNQPQHF
.	TRBV6-5	.	TRBJ1-4	TGTGCCAGCAGGTTAGGGGCAACTAATGAAAAACTGTTTTTT	CASRLGATNEKLFF
.	TRBV19	few	TRBJ1-6	TGTGCCAGTGGCACAGCCGACGGTTCACCCCTCCACTTT	CASGTADGSPLHF
TRBD1	TRBV5-1	.	TRBJ1-2	TGCGCCAGCAGCCCGTCGACAGGGGACTATGGCTACACCTTC	CASSPSTGDYGYTF
TRBD1	TRBV19	.	TRBJ1-1	TGTGCCAGTAGTACCCTGACAGGGGTCACTGAAGCTTTCTTT	CASSTLTGVTEAFF
TRBD2	TRBV10-1	.	TRBJ2-6	TGCGCCAGCAGACCTGGACGGGGGGGCTCTGGGGCCAACGTCCTGACTTTC	CASRPGRGGSGANVLTF
.	TRBV6-1	.	TRBJ1-4	TGTGCCAGCAGTGAGGGGGCGCAGGCTAATGAAAAACTGTTTTTT	CASSEGAQANEKLFF
.	TRBV12-2	.	TRBJ2-2	TGTGCAAGTCGCGGATTTCCGGGACAGTGCTACACCGGGGAGCTGTTTTTT	CASRGFPGQCYTGELFF
.	TRBV2	few	TRBJ2-7	TGTGCCAGCAGTCCGAGAGGGGGGTTGCGGGGGTGGAACGAGCAGTACTTC	CASSPRGGLRGWNEQYF
TRBD1	TRBV30	.	TRBJ1-5	TGTGCCTGGGATAGGGGGCTGGGCCAGCCCCAGCATTTT	CAWDRGLGQPQHF
TRBD1	TRBV19	.	TRBJ2-7	TGTGCCAGTAGTCAGGGGGTGATCTACGAGCAGTACTTC	CASSQGVIYEQYF
.	TRBV28	.	TRBJ1-4	TGTGCCAGCAGTTTAGCGGGGGTCCCAACGCTGTTTTTT	CASSLAGVPTLFF
.	TRBV9	.	TRBJ2-3	TGTGCCAGCAGCCCCCTATTCGGGACAGATACGCAGTATTTT	CASSPLFGTDTQYF
TRBD2	TRBV6-5	.	TRBJ2-2	TGTGCCAGCACGAGACTAGCGGAGACGAATGGGGAGCTGTTTTTT	CASTRLAETNGELFF
TRBD1	TRBV5-1	.	TRBJ2-3	TGCGCCAGCGCCCTCTCGACAGGGGTTATGGATACGCAGTATTTT	CASALSTGVMDTQYF
.	TRBV7-3	.	TRBJ2-2	TGTGCCAGCAGCTTTAACGGAGGGGCGAACACCGGGGAGCTGTTTTTT	CASSFNGGANTGELFF
.	TRBV5-6	once	TRBJ1-1	TGTGCCAGCAGCTTGGCGTCAGGCAGGGGAGACACTGAAGCTTTCTTT	CASSLASGRGDTEAFF
.	TRBV18	.	TRBJ1-2	TGTGCCAGCACCTCCCTCACCCCAGGGATTGGGTCGGGAGATGGCTACACCTTC	CASTSLTPGIGSGDGYTF
.	TRBV19	.	TRBJ1-2	TGTGCCAGTTCGCGCCAACTGGGGGGCTATGGCTACACCTTC	CASSRQLGGYGYTF
.	TRBV18	.	TRBJ2-5	TGTGCCAGCTCACCTGGGCAGGGGCCAGAGACCCAGTACTTC	CASSPGQGPETQYF
.	TRBV4-1	.	TRBJ1-5	TGCGCCAGCAGCCAAGGTGGTGCAGGGACTAAATTCCAGCATTTT	CASSQGGAGTKFQHF
TRBD1	TRBV9	few	TRBJ1-2	TGTGCCAGCAGCACCGGACAGGGCCGCTATGGCTACACCTTC	CASSTGQGRYGYTF
.	TRBV7-3	.	TRBJ2-7	TGTGCCAGCAGCTTGCTACAGGGCCCCTCCTACGAGCAGTACTTC	CASSLLQGPSYEQYF
.	TRBV11-2	.	TRBJ2-1	TGTGCCAGCCAGACATTACGTCCCAGCTCCTACAATGAGCAGTTCTTC	CASQTLRPSSYNEQFF
.	TRBV28	.	TRBJ1-5	TGTGCCAGCAAAGTACAAGGGCGGGGTAGCAATCAGCCCCAGCATTTT	CASKVQGRGSNQPQHF
TRBD2	TRBV30	.	TRBJ2-3	TGTGCCTGGAGTGTGGGTGTAGCGGGATTGACAGATACGCAGTATTTT	CAWSVGVAGLTDTQYF